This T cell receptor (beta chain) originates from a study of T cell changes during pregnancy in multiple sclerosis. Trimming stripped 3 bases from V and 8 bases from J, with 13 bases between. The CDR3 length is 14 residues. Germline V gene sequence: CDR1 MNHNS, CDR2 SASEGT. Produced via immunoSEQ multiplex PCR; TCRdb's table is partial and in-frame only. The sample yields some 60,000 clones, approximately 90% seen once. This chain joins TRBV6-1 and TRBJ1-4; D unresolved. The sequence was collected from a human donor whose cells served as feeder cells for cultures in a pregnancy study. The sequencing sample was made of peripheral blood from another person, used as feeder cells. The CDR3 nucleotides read TGTGCCAGCAGTGATGGTGGGGAGGCGGAAAAACTGTTTTTT. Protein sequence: CASSDGGEAEKLFF.